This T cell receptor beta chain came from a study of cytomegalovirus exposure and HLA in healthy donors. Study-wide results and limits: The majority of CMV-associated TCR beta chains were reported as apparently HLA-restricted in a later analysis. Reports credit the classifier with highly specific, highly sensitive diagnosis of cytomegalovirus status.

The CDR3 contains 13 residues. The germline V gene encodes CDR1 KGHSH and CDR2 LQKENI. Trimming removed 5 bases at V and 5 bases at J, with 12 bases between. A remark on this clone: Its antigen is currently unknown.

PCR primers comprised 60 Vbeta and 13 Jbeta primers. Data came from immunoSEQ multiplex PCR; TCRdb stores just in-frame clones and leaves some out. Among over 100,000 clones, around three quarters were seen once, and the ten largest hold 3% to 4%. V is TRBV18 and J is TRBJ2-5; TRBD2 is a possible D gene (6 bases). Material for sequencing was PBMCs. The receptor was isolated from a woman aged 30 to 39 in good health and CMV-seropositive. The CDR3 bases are TGTGCCAGCTCAGCAAAGGAGGGGGAGACCCAGTACTTC. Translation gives CASSAKEGETQYF. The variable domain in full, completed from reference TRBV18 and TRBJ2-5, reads NAGVMQNPRHLVRRRGQEARLRCSPMKGHSHVYWYRQLPEEGLKFMVYLQKENIIDESGMPKERFSAEFPKEGPSILRIQQVVRGDSAAYFCASSAKEGETQYFGPGTRLLVL.